This entry lists 7 T cell receptor beta chains sequenced from one sample in a study of chemoradiotherapy in HPV16-positive cancers (dated by TCRdb to between 2020 and 2023). The receptor library was made with the immunoSEQ multiplex PCR assay. TCRdb provides this immuneACCESS table in a form limited to in-frame rearrangements. Some clones are lacking; in checked studies, under half of them reflect an unresolved V gene, and why the rest are absent is not known. Here the sample has more than 10,000 clones; roughly nine tenths occur a single time. The top ten clones comprise around 23% of the sample. The material was blood, obtained from a patient who underwent chemoradiotherapy. All receptors derive from a human donor with HPV-associated anogenital cancer.

This clone was observed once. V is TRBV13 and J is TRBJ2-3; TRBD2 might be the D (6 bases). V lost 1 base to trimming and J lost 4 bases, with 9 bases between them. Germline V gene sequence: CDR1 PRHDT, CDR2 FYEKMQ (reference sequence). This CDR3 has 14 amino acids. The CDR3 bases are TGTGCCAGCAGCTTAGATCCGGGGGCAGATACGCAGTATTTT. Amino acids: CASSLDPGADTQYF.

The chain is built from TRBV27 and TRBJ2-1, with a weak D call TRBD1 (7 bases). V was shortened by 3 bases and J by 2 bases, with 11 bases between the two germline ends. The germline CDR1 and CDR2 sequences are MNHEY and SMNVEV (reference sequence). The CDR3 has 15 amino acids. The CDR3 here is CASSFGRGAYNEQFF. The CDR3 region has the DNA TGTGCCAGCAGTTTCGGCAGGGGGGCCTACAATGAGCAGTTCTTC.

CDR3 sequence: CASNTRAYNEQFF. Written as DNA, the CDR3 is TGTGCCAGCAACACTAGAGCCTACAATGAGCAGTTCTTC. This chain uses TRBV19 with TRBJ2-1; a possible D gene is TRBD2 (5 bases). Germline lookup yields CDR1 LNHDA and CDR2 SQIVND (reference sequence). The CDR3 is 13 amino acids. V lost 9 bases, J lost 2 bases, and 11 bases lay in between.

The chain combines TRBV2 with TRBJ2-5; tentatively, D is TRBD1 or TRBD2 (5 bases each). Per germline, CDR1 SNHLY and CDR2 FYNNEI. Trimming left V 9 bases short and J 1 base short, with 12 bases between. The CDR3 runs to 13 residues. CDR3 in DNA: TGTGCCAGGGGACGACGGATCCAAGAGACCCAGTACTTC. Translating gives CARGRRIQETQYF.

Regarding this clone: At one of its ends the junction is not consistent with the germline gene, which may arise from a read error. The V and J genes are TRBV7-7 and TRBJ1-1; D uncertain. CDR3 size: 13 residues. Germline loops: CDR1 SSHAT, CDR2 FNYEAQ (reference sequence). The CDR3 region is CASSPDENTEAFF. DNA for the CDR3: TGTGCTAGCAGCCCGGACGAGAACACTGAAGCTTTCTTT.

The V gene is TRBV25-1, the J gene TRBJ1-4; D may be TRBD1 (5 bases). CDR3 size: 14 residues. Germline V lookup: CDR1 MGHDK, CDR2 SYGVNS. Deletions cut 5 bases from V and 8 bases from J, with 15 bases between. The CDR3 DNA follows: TGTGCCAGCAGTCCCGGGACGGGCGGCGAAAAACTGTTTTTT. Translation: CASSPGTGGEKLFF.

The genes are TRBV9 and TRBJ1-2; D gene unclear. The CDR3 extends over 13 amino acids. Trimming shortened V by 4 bases and J by 4 bases, and 11 bases separated the two germline ends. CDR1 is SGDLS and CDR2 is YYNGEE in the germline V gene. In DNA, the CDR3 is TGTGCCAGCAGCCCCCGCGCCGGCTATGGCTACACCTTC. Amino acids: CASSPRAGYGYTF.